The 23 T cell receptor beta chains given below trace back to one sample, sequenced in a study of pediatric ulcerative colitis. The protocol was immunoSEQ multiplex PCR, while the TCRdb copy is restricted to in-frame clones and leaves out a portion. The sample has 4,500 to 6,500 clones; about nine tenths are singletons. Sequencing used blood. The receptors come from a girl aged 5 to 17 who was a control in a study of pediatric ulcerative colitis.

Details on this clone: This CDR3 is also generated by other DNA sequences in the sample. The chain couples TRBV9 to TRBJ2-1; 8 bases match TRBD2. CDR1 SGDLS and CDR2 YYNGEE come from the germline V gene. There are 15 residues in the CDR3. The V segment lost 1 base and the J segment 7 bases; nucleotides outside the gene matches: 7. CDR3 sequence reads: CASSVTGGPGNEQFF. CDR3 DNA sequence: TGTGCCAGCAGCGTAACGGGAGGGCCGGGGAATGAGCAGTTCTTC. Full variable domain (missing parts from reference TRBV9 and TRBJ2-1): DSGVTQTPKHLITATGQRVTLRCSPRSGDLSVYWYQQSLDQGLQFLIQYYNGEERAKGNILERFSAQQFPDLHSELNLSSLELGDSALYFCASSVTGGPGNEQFFGPGTRLTVL.

The rearrangement uses TRBV2 and TRBJ2-7; TRBD2 is a possible D gene (5 bases). The germline V gene encodes CDR1 SNHLY and CDR2 FYNNEI. The CDR3 has 12 residues. V was trimmed by 7 bases and J by 7 bases, leaving 14 bases between them. In DNA, the CDR3 is TGTGCCAGCATGGCCGAGGGCGGGGAGCAGTACTTC. This gives the protein CASMAEGGEQYF. Using reference TRBV2 and TRBJ2-7 for the parts outside the CDR3, the full variable domain is EPEVTQTPSHQVTQMGQEVILRCVPISNHLYFYWYRQILGQKVEFLVSFYNNEISEKSEIFDDQFSVERPDGSNFTLKIRSTKLEDSAMYFCASMAEGGEQYFGPGTRLTVT.

This chain connects TRBV7-7 to TRBJ2-5; TRBD2 matches at 9 bases. This CDR3 is 19 amino acids long. The germline V gene has CDR1 SSHAT and CDR2 FNYEAQ (reference sequence). V lost 2 bases to trimming and J lost 2 bases; unmatched junction nucleotides: 15. The CDR3 DNA follows: TGTGCCAGCAGCTTAAGGAGGTCTAGCGGGGTTAGTCGGCAAGAGACCCAGTACTTC. Translated, it gives CASSLRRSSGVSRQETQYF.

The chain combines TRBV7-9 with TRBJ2-1, with 8 bases that match TRBD2. The CDR3 has 15 residues. J gave up 0 bases and V 5 bases, and 3 bases lay outside the gene matches. Germline V lookup: CDR1 SEHNR, CDR2 FQNEAQ (reference sequence). CDR3 in amino acids: CASSPSGSSYNEQFF. CDR3 sequence (DNA): TGTGCCAGCAGCCCAAGCGGGAGCTCCTACAATGAGCAGTTCTTC.

The chain couples TRBV4-2 to TRBJ2-5; 7 bases align to TRBD2. Germline V gives CDR1 LGHNA, CDR2 YNFKEQ. V gave up 0 bases and J gave up 7 bases; unmatched junction bases: 11. There are 16 residues in the CDR3. In nucleotides, the CDR3 is TGTGCCAGCAGCCAAGATCCGGGGGGTGATGGGGTGACCCAGTACTTC. Translated, it gives CASSQDPGGDGVTQYF.

The CDR3 nucleotides are TGTGCCAGTAGCGAATGGGCGACAGTGGTGGCCGAGCAGTACTTC. Translating gives CASSEWATVVAEQYF. The chain carries TRBV19 and TRBJ2-7; D is possibly TRBD1 (5 bases). The length of the CDR3 is 15 residues. V was shortened by 6 bases and J by 6 bases, with 21 bases between the two germline ends. Germline loops: CDR1 LNHDA, CDR2 SQIVND (reference sequence).

The V call is TRBV6-4, the J call TRBJ2-6, with a weak D call TRBD2 (5 bases). The germline V gene has CDR1 MRHNA and CDR2 SNTAGT. The CDR3 has 16 amino acids. V was cut by 3 bases and J by 4 bases, with 13 bases left in between. The CDR3 nucleotides read TGTGCCAGCAGTGATACGGAGGCGAAAGGGGCCAACGTCCTGACTTTC. Protein sequence: CASSDTEAKGANVLTF.

This chain connects TRBV11-3 to TRBJ2-1, with TRBD2 matching over 9 bases. Trimming at V came to 5 bases and at J to 3 bases, leaving 8 bases not matched to a gene. Germline V CDR1 and CDR2: SGHNT, YENEEA. This CDR3 spans 16 amino acids. The DNA of the CDR3 is TGTGCCAGCAGCGGCAAGACTAGCGGAGTCTACAATGAGCAGTTCTTC. This encodes CASSGKTSGVYNEQFF.

The rearrangement joins TRBV6-1 to TRBJ2-7; D is unresolved. V lost 3 bases, J lost 2 bases, and 11 bases lay in between. Germline CDR1 and CDR2: MNHNS and SASEGT. The CDR3 is 14 amino acids. The CDR3: CASSEFGRTYEQYF. The CDR3 DNA sequence: TGTGCCAGCAGTGAGTTTGGCCGAACCTACGAGCAGTACTTC.

The chain has TRBV7-6 and TRBJ2-5; 15 bases line up with TRBD2. The germline CDR1 and CDR2 sequences are SGHVS and FNYEAQ. The V segment lost 5 bases and the J segment 5 bases; nucleotides outside the gene matches: 9. CDR3 length: 17 residues. Here the CDR3 reads CASSTWTSGRAEETQYF. The CDR3 DNA is TGTGCCAGCAGCACCTGGACTAGCGGGAGGGCGGAGGAGACCCAGTACTTC.

The rearrangement uses TRBV28 and TRBJ2-3; TRBD2 might be the D (6 bases). From germline, CDR1 is MDHEN and CDR2 SYDVKM. V shed 5 bases and J shed 1 base, with 16 bases lying between them. The CDR3 covers 16 residues. This CDR3 is CASSIPASGGTDTQYF. CDR3 coding DNA: TGTGCCAGCAGTATACCCGCCTCGGGAGGCACAGATACGCAGTATTTT.

The gene calls are TRBV20-1 and TRBJ2-3; perhaps D is TRBD1 or TRBD2 (5 bases each). Looked up from germline, CDR1 is DFQATT and CDR2 is SNEGSKA (reference sequence). Trimming cost V 6 bases and J 6 bases, with 7 bases left between them. The CDR3 sequence is 10 residues long. In nucleotides, the CDR3 is TGCAGTGCGGGGACCGATACGCAGTATTTT. Protein: CSAGTDTQYF.

The chain employs TRBV5-1 and TRBJ2-1; D possibly matches TRBD1 or TRBD2 (5 bases each). The CDR3 loop spans 15 amino acids. V was cut by 3 bases and J by 3 bases, with 13 bases left in between. Germline values: CDR1 SGHRS, CDR2 YFSETQ. The CDR3 coding sequence is TGCGCCAGCAGCTCTGCGAGGGGAGACTACAATGAGCAGTTCTTC. This encodes CASSSARGDYNEQFF.

This chain links TRBV7-2 with TRBJ2-7; D unresolved. Trimming stripped 5 bases from V and 3 bases from J, with 14 bases between. Germline CDR1 reads SGHTA; CDR2 reads FQGNSA. The CDR3 length is 14 residues. CDR3 region: CASSVGPLGYEQYF. In DNA form, the CDR3 reads TGTGCCAGCAGCGTAGGACCGCTTGGCTACGAGCAGTACTTC.

V and J are TRBV28 and TRBJ2-1, with D tentatively TRBD2 (6 bases). The CDR3 runs to 14 residues. CDR1 MDHEN and CDR2 SYDVKM come from the germline V gene. Trimming stripped 8 bases from V and 2 bases from J, with 13 bases between. The CDR3: CASGGSQAYNEQFF. CDR3 nucleotide sequence: TGTGCCAGCGGAGGGTCTCAAGCCTACAATGAGCAGTTCTTC.

The V and J genes are TRBV29-1 and TRBJ2-1; no definite D call. The CDR3 has 15 residues. Germline V gene data show CDR1 as SQVTM and CDR2 as ANQGSEA. The V end was cut by 2 bases, the J end by 0 bases, with 11 bases between. This chain's CDR3 is CSVEFRSSSYNEQFF. CDR3 DNA sequence: TGCAGCGTTGAATTTCGGAGCAGCTCCTACAATGAGCAGTTCTTC.

This clone was found once. The chain recombines TRBV6-5 with TRBJ2-7, with TRBD1 matching 7 bases. The V gene's germline CDR1 is MNHEY and CDR2 SVGAGI. CDR3 length: 13 residues. The V segment lost 7 bases and the J segment 6 bases; nucleotides outside the gene matches: 9. In nucleotides, the CDR3 is TGTGCCAGCACCCCCCAAGGGGGCGCCGAGCAGTACTTC. It is translated as CASTPQGGAEQYF.

This clone was counted only a few times. Other DNA sequences in this sample translate to the same CDR3. This chain joins TRBV9 and TRBJ2-1; 8 nucleotides line up with TRBD2. CDR3 length: 15 residues. V was clipped by 2 bases and J by 7 bases; unmatched bases: 8. From germline, CDR1 is SGDLS and CDR2 YYNGEE. CDR3 in DNA: TGTGCCAGCAGCGTTACGGGAGGGCCGGGAAATGAGCAGTTCTTC. Translation gives CASSVTGGPGNEQFF.

V is TRBV15 and J is TRBJ2-7; 9 positions agree with TRBD2. Per germline, CDR1 LNHNV and CDR2 YYDKDF (reference sequence). The junction had 2 bases not matched to a gene; V was cut back by 4 bases and J by 1 base. CDR3 length equals 14 residues. Here the CDR3 reads CATSNSGGSYEQYF. In DNA form, the CDR3 reads TGTGCCACCAGCAACAGCGGGGGGTCCTACGAGCAGTACTTC.

This clone was observed once. V usage is TRBV2 and J usage is TRBJ2-5; D gene uncertain. CDR1 is SNHLY and CDR2 is FYNNEI in the germline V gene. The CDR3 extends over 11 amino acids. Trimming pared 6 bases from V and 5 bases from J, leaving 7 bases between. The CDR3 bases are TGTGCCAGCAGCCCCCGGGAGACCCAGTACTTC. Protein sequence: CASSPRETQYF.

The V call is TRBV6-6, the J call TRBJ1-1, with 8 bases identical to TRBD1. CDR1 MNHNY and CDR2 SVGAGI come from the germline V gene (reference sequence). This CDR3 spans 15 amino acids. The ends lost 4 bases at V and 6 bases at J; junction bases unmatched: 10. This chain's CDR3 is CASSFSARTGSEAFF. The DNA of the CDR3 is TGTGCCAGCAGTTTCTCGGCCCGGACAGGGTCTGAAGCTTTCTTT.

The V and J genes are TRBV28 and TRBJ1-2; D is possibly TRBD1 (5 bases). The CDR3 has 16 amino acids. V lost 4 bases and J lost 5, with 20 bases in between. The germline V gene encodes CDR1 MDHEN and CDR2 SYDVKM. The CDR3 sequence: CASSYLPGTGGYGYTF. The CDR3 region has the DNA TGTGCCAGCAGTTACCTCCCCGGGACGGGGGGGTATGGCTACACCTTC.

V and J are TRBV19 and TRBJ2-2; possibly TRBD1 for D (5 bases). CDR1 and CDR2 (germline): LNHDA, SQIVND (reference sequence). CDR3 length equals 14 residues. Trimming removed 7 bases at V and 0 bases at J, with 9 bases between. The CDR3, as DNA: TGTGCCAGTAATCGCAGGGCGAACACCGGGGAGCTGTTTTTT. This sequence encodes CASNRRANTGELFF. Full variable domain (outside the CDR3, taken from reference TRBV19 and TRBJ2-2): DGGITQSPKYLFRKEGQNVTLSCEQNLNHDAMYWYRQDPGQGLRLIYYSQIVNDFQKGDIAEGYSVSREKKESFPLTVTSAQKNPTAFYLCASNRRANTGELFFGEGSRLTVL.